Shown below are 20 T cell receptor beta chains from a single sample sequenced in a study of T cells in Graves' hyperthyroidism and ophthalmopathy. Authors of the study amplified TCR beta CDR3 regions from RNA transcripts. First-round RT-PCR targeting the TCR CDR3 was performed with the HTBI primer set. TCRdb itself ran the multiplex PCR reads through MiXCR, one entry per CDR3 protein. The sample includes around 530,000 distinct CDR3 sequences, 17% seen only once; the top ten take approximately 16%. Sequenced material: blood. These receptors were collected from a woman under 30 with Graves' ophthalmopathy.

This clonotype came up many times. This chain links TRBV6-2 or TRBV6-3 with TRBJ2-7; 9 bases fit TRBD2. V shed 6 bases and J 7 bases; nucleotides not matched to a gene: 16. This CDR3 is built from 16 residues. Per the germline V gene, CDR1 is MNHEY and CDR2 is SVGEGT. The DNA for the CDR3 is TGTGCCAGCAGAGGTAGCGGGAGCTCACGGACCCGGGAGCAGTACTTC. Amino acid sequence: CASRGSGSSRTREQYF.

This clonotype occurred many times. The J gene is TRBJ2-1, the V gene TRBV30; D is ambiguous. This CDR3 is built from 10 residues. The V gene's germline CDR1 is GTSNPN and CDR2 SVGIG (reference sequence). The V end was cut by 0 bases, the J end by 9 bases, with 3 bases between. The CDR3 loop is CAWSVSEQFF. The DNA of the CDR3 is TGTGCCTGGAGTGTTTCTGAGCAGTTCTTC.

This clonotype was counted ten times or more. The gene calls are TRBV5-8 and TRBJ2-5; no reliable D call. Trimming removed 4 bases at V and 1 base at J, with 14 bases between. Germline V gene data show CDR1 as SGHTS and CDR2 as YDEGEE. The CDR3 is 15 amino acids. CDR3 DNA: TGTGCCAGCAGCCGGTCGCGCGTCGCCCAAGAGACCCAGTACTTC. The encoded protein is CASSRSRVAQETQYF.

This clonotype was detected many times. The chain recombines TRBV3-1 with TRBJ2-1, with a possible D match to TRBD2 (6 bases). Trimming cost V 0 bases and J 9 bases, with 18 bases left between them. The germline CDR1 and CDR2 sequences are LGHDT and YNNKEL (reference sequence). The CDR3 sequence is 16 residues long. The CDR3 loop reads CASSQDSSVTLVEQFF. CDR3 sequence (DNA): TGTGCCAGCAGCCAAGATTCTAGCGTGACACTTGTTGAGCAGTTCTTC.

This clonotype was recorded a few times. V usage is TRBV30 and J usage is TRBJ1-2; 7 bases line up with TRBD1. V lost 3 bases, J lost 2 bases, and 6 bases stayed unmatched. The CDR3 extends over 14 amino acids. Germline CDR1 reads GTSNPN; CDR2 reads SVGIG (reference sequence). CDR3 loop: CAWSSTGPNYGYTF. The CDR3 DNA reads as TGTGCCTGGAGCTCGACAGGGCCCAACTATGGCTACACCTTC.

This clonotype was seen many times. The CDR3 region has the DNA TGTGCCAGCAGCTTACGGGAGTATACAGAGACCCAGTACTTC. Translation: CASSLREYTETQYF. This sequence joins TRBV11-2 and TRBJ2-5; tentatively, D is TRBD2 (6 bases). Germline CDR1 and CDR2: SGHAT and FQNNGV. Trimming removed 2 bases from V and 4 bases from J, with 11 bases in between. The CDR3 extends over 14 amino acids. Full variable domain (outside the CDR3, taken from reference TRBV11-2 and TRBJ2-5): EAGVAQSPRYKIIEKRQSVAFWCNPISGHATLYWYQQILGQGPKLLIQFQNNGVVDDSQLPKDRFSAERLKGVDSTLKIQPAKLEDSAVYLCASSLREYTETQYFGPGTRLLVL.

Comment on this clonotype: Because it lacks the conserved phenylalanine or tryptophan at the end, this CDR3 is likely a read error. This chain links TRBV5-1 with TRBJ2-7; D tentatively reads TRBD1 or TRBD2 (5 bases each). The CDR3 spans 15 residues. V lost 4 bases, J lost 2 bases, and 16 bases lay in between. The germline gives CDR1 SGHRS, CDR2 YFSETQ. CDR3 nucleotide sequence: TGCGCCAGCAGCCTTGGGGACGGGCTACCCTACGAGCAGTACCTC. This translates into CASSLGDGLPYEQYL.

V is TRBV7-9 and J is TRBJ2-5; 7 bases agree with TRBD2. The CDR3 is made up of 15 amino acids. The J segment lost 2 bases and the V segment lost 0 bases, leaving 3 bases of the junction unmatched. CDR1 SEHNR and CDR2 FQNEAQ come from the germline V gene (reference sequence). The CDR3 DNA reads as TGTGCCAGCAGCTTAGCTCGGGACTATCAAGAGACCCAGTACTTC. It specifies CASSLARDYQETQYF.

This clonotype was found many times. The gene calls are TRBV12-3 or TRBV12-4 and TRBJ1-1; D call uncertain. The CDR3 loop spans 14 amino acids. The germline V and J ends were trimmed by 1 base and 5 bases, with 11 bases remaining between them. The CDR3 DNA reads TGTGCCAGCAGTTTAGGTTTGGGGAGGACTGAAGCTTTCTTT. Amino acids: CASSLGLGRTEAFF.

This clonotype came up a few times. The V call is TRBV7-8, the J call TRBJ2-1, with 8 bases lining up with TRBD2. The CDR3 spans 17 residues. V lost 1 base and J lost 0; bases outside the gene matches: 5. Germline V gene data show CDR1 as SGHVS and CDR2 as FQNEAQ. CDR3 residues: CASSLDGGGTSYNEQFF. The DNA for the CDR3 is TGTGCCAGCAGCTTAGATGGCGGGGGGACCTCCTACAATGAGCAGTTCTTC. The full variable domain, rest sourced from reference TRBV7-8 and TRBJ2-1, is GAGVSQSPRYKVAKRGQDVALRCDPISGHVSLFWYQQALGQGPEFLTYFQNEAQLDKSGLPSDRFFAERPEGSVSTLKIQRTQQEDSAVYLCASSLDGGGTSYNEQFFGPGTRLTVL.

This sequence joins TRBV20-1 and TRBJ2-7; 13 bases line up with TRBD2. CDR3 size: 16 residues. Germline V CDR1 and CDR2: DFQATT, SNEGSKA (reference sequence). Germline trimming cut 1 base from V and 2 bases from J; bases unmatched to any gene: 5. CDR3: CSARGAGTSGAYEQYF. The CDR3 nucleotides read TGCAGTGCTAGAGGCGCCGGGACTAGCGGGGCCTACGAGCAGTACTTC.

This clonotype was found a few times. The genes are TRBV3-1 and TRBJ2-1; 7 bases agree with TRBD2. Germline CDR1 is LGHDT and CDR2 is YNNKEL (reference sequence). This CDR3 has 15 residues. With V trimmed by 4 bases and J by 3 bases, 6 bases remained unmatched. The CDR3, as DNA: TGTGCCAGCAGCCCGGGGAGGGGACTCTACAATGAGCAGTTCTTC. Translation: CASSPGRGLYNEQFF.

This clonotype was observed many times. The chain is built from TRBV28 and TRBJ1-3; no clear D gene. V was shortened by 3 bases and J by 2 bases, with 14 bases between the two germline ends. The CDR3 sequence is 16 residues long. Germline V lookup: CDR1 MDHEN, CDR2 SYDVKM. CDR3 amino acids: CASSFDFAAPGNTIYF. Here the CDR3 DNA reads TGTGCCAGCAGTTTTGATTTTGCAGCTCCTGGAAACACCATATATTTT.

This clonotype occurred many times. V and J are TRBV19 and TRBJ1-1, with a weak D call TRBD1 (6 bases). Germline lookup yields CDR1 LNHDA and CDR2 SQIVND (reference sequence). This CDR3 contains 15 residues. V was shortened by 5 bases and J by 7 bases, with 20 bases between the two germline ends. The CDR3 protein is CASSLSLLEQGEAFF. CDR3 in DNA: TGTGCCAGTAGTTTATCACTCCTTGAACAGGGTGAAGCTTTCTTT.

This clonotype was picked up many times. V is TRBV29-1 and J is TRBJ2-1; maybe TRBD2 (6 bases). The CDR3 totals 19 residues. V was pared by 6 bases and J by 0 bases, with 27 bases between. CDR1 is SQVTM, CDR2 ANQGSEA, per germline. DNA of the CDR3: TGCAGCGTGCTAGGGCTAGCGCGATACCCATCTAGCTCCTACAATGAGCAGTTCTTC. It specifies CSVLGLARYPSSSYNEQFF.

This clonotype was observed at least ten times. The chain recombines TRBV28 with TRBJ2-7; D is perhaps TRBD2 (6 bases). Trimming took 6 bases from V and 0 from J, leaving 18 bases between them. The V gene's germline CDR1 is MDHEN and CDR2 SYDVKM. The CDR3 runs 16 residues. This CDR3 reads CASRQERDFSSYEQYF. Here the CDR3 DNA reads TGTGCCAGCAGACAAGAGAGGGACTTCTCCTCCTACGAGCAGTACTTC. The full variable domain, in which reference TRBV28 and TRBJ2-7 provide the parts outside the CDR3, is DVKVTQSSRYLVKRTGEKVFLECVQDMDHENMFWYRQDPGLGLRLIYFSYDVKMKEKGDIPEGYSVSREKKERFSLILESASTNQTSMYLCASRQERDFSSYEQYFGPGTRLTVT.

Many counts were recorded for this clonotype. The V call is TRBV3-1, the J call TRBJ1-6; 7 bases align to TRBD1. Trimming cost V 3 bases and J 4 bases; bases outside gene matches: 0. The V gene's germline CDR1 is LGHDT and CDR2 YNNKEL (reference sequence). The CDR3 covers 14 residues. The CDR3 DNA reads TGTGCCAGCAGCCAGGGACAGTATAATTCACCCCTCCACTTT. Residues: CASSQGQYNSPLHF.

This clonotype was detected only a few times. J is TRBJ2-7 and V is TRBV12-3 or TRBV12-4, with D unclear. This CDR3 is built from 14 residues. The ends were cut back, 5 bases at V and 1 base at J, with 12 bases in the middle. Here the CDR3 reads CASSEAKGSYEQYF. CDR3 DNA: TGTGCCAGCAGTGAGGCGAAGGGTTCCTACGAGCAGTACTTC.

A few counts support this clonotype. The chain recombines TRBV20-1 with TRBJ2-2; a possible D gene is TRBD1 (5 bases). The CDR3 length is 13 residues. V lost 2 bases and J lost 5, with 9 bases in between. Germline values: CDR1 DFQATT, CDR2 SNEGSKA (reference sequence). The CDR3 DNA reads as TGCAGTGCTAGACGACAGCAAACCGGGGAGCTGTTTTTT. Protein: CSARRQQTGELFF.

This clonotype was recorded many times. The J gene is TRBJ2-7, the V gene TRBV12-3 or TRBV12-4, with D tentatively TRBD2 (7 bases). V lost 5 bases to trimming and J lost 4 bases, with 15 bases between them. CDR3 size: 14 residues. The CDR3 region has the DNA TGTGCCAGCAGTCCCTTCGGGGGGCTTTACGAGCAGTACTTC. Translated, it gives CASSPFGGLYEQYF.